One TCR beta chain is described in this entry. Original processing methods: By means of reference gene primer amplification, nucleated cell counts were estimated. Some clones are missing from TCRdb's copy, which holds only in-frame ones; the method was immunoSEQ multiplex PCR. That table is the source of V, J and clone size, and D and trimming were worked out from the DNA. The sample lists about 190,000 clones; approximately 80% were seen once. Germline V gives CDR1 MNHNS, CDR2 SASEGT. J lost 8 bases, V lost 2 bases, and 11 bases had no gene match. This CDR3 region has 15 residues. These data originate in a study of blood T cell repertoires in COVID-19. Background on the study: COVID-19 samples from acute and convalescent phases originated in the United States, Italy and Spain. PBMCs, B-cell-depleted T cells, or T cells provided the cDNA or gDNA that made up the material.

Sequenced material: peripheral blood. The rearrangement uses TRBV6-1 and TRBJ1-2; 7 bases align to TRBD1. The TCR sequence derives from a man aged 55 to 70 with acute or convalescent COVID-19. CDR3 loop: CASSELQGNVGGYTF. The CDR3 coding sequence is TGTGCCAGCAGTGAACTACAGGGGAATGTGGGGGGCTACACCTTC.